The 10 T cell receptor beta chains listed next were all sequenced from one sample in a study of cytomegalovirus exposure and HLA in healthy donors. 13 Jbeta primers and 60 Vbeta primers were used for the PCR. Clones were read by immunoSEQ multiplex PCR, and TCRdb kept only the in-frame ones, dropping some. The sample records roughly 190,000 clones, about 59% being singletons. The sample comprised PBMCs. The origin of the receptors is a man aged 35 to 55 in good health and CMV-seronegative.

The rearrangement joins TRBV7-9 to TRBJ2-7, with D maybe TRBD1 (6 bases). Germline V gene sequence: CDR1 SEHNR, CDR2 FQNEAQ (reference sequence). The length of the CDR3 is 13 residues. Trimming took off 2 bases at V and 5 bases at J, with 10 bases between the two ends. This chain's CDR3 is CASSLTGIDEQYF. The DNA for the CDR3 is TGTGCCAGCAGCTTAACAGGGATTGACGAGCAGTACTTC.

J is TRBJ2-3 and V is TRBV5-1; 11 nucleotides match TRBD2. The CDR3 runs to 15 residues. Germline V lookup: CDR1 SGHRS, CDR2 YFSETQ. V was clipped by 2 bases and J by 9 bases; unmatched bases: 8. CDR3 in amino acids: CASSFQTSGERTQYF. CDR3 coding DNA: TGCGCCAGCAGCTTTCAGACTAGCGGGGAGCGGACGCAGTATTTT.

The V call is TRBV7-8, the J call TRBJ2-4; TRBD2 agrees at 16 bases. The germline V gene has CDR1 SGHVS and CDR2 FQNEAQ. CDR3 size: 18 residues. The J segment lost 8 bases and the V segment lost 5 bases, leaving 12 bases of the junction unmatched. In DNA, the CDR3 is TGTGCCAGCAGCCTCGTAGCCGGGACTAGCGGGAGGGGCGACATTCAGTACTTC. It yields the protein CASSLVAGTSGRGDIQYF.

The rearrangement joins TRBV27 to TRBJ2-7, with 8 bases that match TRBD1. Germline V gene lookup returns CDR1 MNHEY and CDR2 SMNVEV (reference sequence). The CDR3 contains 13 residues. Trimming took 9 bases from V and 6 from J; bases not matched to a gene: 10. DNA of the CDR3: TGTGCCAGTCTGGCTGGGACAGGCGGCGAGCAGTACTTC. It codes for CASLAGTGGEQYF.

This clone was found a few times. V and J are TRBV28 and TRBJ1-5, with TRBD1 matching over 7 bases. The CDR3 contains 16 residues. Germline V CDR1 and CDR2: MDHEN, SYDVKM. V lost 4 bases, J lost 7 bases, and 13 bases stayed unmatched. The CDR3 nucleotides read TGTGCCAGCAGTTCCTACGGGAGGGGGCAAGGACAGCCCCAGCATTTT. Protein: CASSSYGRGQGQPQHF.

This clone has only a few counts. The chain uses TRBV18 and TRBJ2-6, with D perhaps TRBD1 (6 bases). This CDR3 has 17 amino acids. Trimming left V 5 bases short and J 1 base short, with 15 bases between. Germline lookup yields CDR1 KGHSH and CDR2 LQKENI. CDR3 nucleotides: TGTGCCAGCTCAAACAGGGCTGTGGAGTCTGGGGCCAACGTCCTGACTTTC. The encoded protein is CASSNRAVESGANVLTF.

CDR3 in amino acids: CASRDRMTGSQETQYF. The CDR3 nucleotides read TGTGCCAGCAGGGACCGGATGACAGGGAGCCAAGAGACCCAGTACTTC. The chain recombines TRBV27 with TRBJ2-5; 7 nucleotides line up with TRBD1. The CDR3 contains 16 residues. Germline lookup yields CDR1 MNHEY and CDR2 SMNVEV (reference sequence). Trimming removed 6 bases from V and 1 base from J; junction bases left unmatched: 11.

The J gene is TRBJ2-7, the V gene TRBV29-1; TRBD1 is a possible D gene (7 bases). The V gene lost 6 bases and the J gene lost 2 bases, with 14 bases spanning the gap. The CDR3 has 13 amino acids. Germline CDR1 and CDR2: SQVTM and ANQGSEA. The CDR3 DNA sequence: TGCAGCGTGGAGGGACAGAATACCTACGAGCAGTACTTC. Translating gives CSVEGQNTYEQYF.

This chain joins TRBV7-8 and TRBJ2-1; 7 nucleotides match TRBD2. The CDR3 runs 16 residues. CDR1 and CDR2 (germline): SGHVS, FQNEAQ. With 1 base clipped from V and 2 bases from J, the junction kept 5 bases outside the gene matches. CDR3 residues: CASSLVASGAYNEQFF. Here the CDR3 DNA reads TGTGCCAGCAGCTTAGTCGCTAGCGGAGCCTACAATGAGCAGTTCTTC.

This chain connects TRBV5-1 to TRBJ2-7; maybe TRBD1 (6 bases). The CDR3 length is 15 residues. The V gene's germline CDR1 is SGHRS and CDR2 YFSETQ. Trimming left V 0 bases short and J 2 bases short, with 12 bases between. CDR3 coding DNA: TGCGCCAGCAGCTTGGCCCCAGGGGAAGCCTACGAGCAGTACTTC. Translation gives CASSLAPGEAYEQYF.